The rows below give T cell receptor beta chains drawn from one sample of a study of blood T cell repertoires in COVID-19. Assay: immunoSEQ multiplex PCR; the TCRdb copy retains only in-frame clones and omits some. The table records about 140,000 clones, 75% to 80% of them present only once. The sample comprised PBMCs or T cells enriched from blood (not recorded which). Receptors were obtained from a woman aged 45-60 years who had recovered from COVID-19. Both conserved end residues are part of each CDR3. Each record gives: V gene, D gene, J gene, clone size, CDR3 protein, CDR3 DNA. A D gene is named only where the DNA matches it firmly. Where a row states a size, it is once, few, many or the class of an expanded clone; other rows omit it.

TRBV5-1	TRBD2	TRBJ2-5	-	CASREAGRETQYF	TGCGCCAGCCGGGAAGCGGGGAGGGAGACCCAGTACTTC
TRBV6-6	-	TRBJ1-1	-	CASSYLTTLALTEAFF	TGTGCCAGCAGCTACCTAACGACACTAGCTCTCACTGAAGCTTTCTTT
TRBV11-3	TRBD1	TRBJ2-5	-	CASSSHRGQETQYF	TGTGCCAGCAGCTCCCACAGGGGCCAAGAGACCCAGTACTTC
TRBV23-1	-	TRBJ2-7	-	CASSLGVGWGGRITYTSYEQYF	TGCGCCAGCAGTCTGGGAGTAGGCTGGGGGGGGCGAATCACCTACACCTCCTACGAGCAGTACTTC
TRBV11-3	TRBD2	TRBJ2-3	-	CASSFPSGGASTDTQYF	TGTGCCAGCAGCTTCCCTAGCGGGGGGGCTAGCACAGATACGCAGTATTTT
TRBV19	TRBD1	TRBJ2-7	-	CASSSDRDSSYEQYF	TGTGCCAGTAGTTCCGACAGGGATTCCTCCTACGAGCAGTACTTC
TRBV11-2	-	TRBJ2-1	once	CASSLGRNEQFF	TGTGCCAGCAGCTTGGGGAGGAATGAGCAGTTCTTC
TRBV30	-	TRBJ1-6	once	CAWDSNSPLHF	TGTGCCTGGGACAGTAATTCACCCCTCCACTTT
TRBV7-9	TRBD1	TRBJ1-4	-	CASSNRGENEKLFF	TGTGCCAGCAGCAACAGGGGGGAGAATGAAAAACTGTTTTTT
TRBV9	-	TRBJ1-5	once	CASSVGGLNQPQHF	TGTGCCAGCAGCGTAGGAGGACTGAATCAGCCCCAGCATTTT
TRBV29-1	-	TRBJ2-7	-	CSVEGRTYEQYF	TGCAGCGTTGAGGGCAGAACCTACGAGCAGTACTTC
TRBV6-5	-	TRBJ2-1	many	CASSYSTPRSEQFF	TGTGCCAGCAGTTACTCGACTCCCCGCAGTGAGCAGTTCTTC
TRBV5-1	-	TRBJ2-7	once	CASSGGAPHDEQYF	TGCGCCAGCTCAGGAGGGGCGCCTCATGACGAGCAGTACTTC
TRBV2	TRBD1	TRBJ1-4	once	CASSDRGTVNEKLFF	TGTGCCAGCAGTGATCGAGGGACAGTTAATGAAAAACTGTTTTTT
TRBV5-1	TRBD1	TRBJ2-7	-	CASSSTGGGEQYF	TGCGCCAGCAGCTCAACAGGGGGCGGGGAGCAGTACTTC
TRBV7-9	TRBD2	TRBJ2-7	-	CASSFTSGSGEQYF	TGTGCCAGCAGCTTCACTAGCGGGAGTGGCGAGCAGTACTTC
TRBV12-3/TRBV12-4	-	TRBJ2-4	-	CASSGGAQNIQYF	TGTGCCAGCAGTGGGGGGGCACAGAACATTCAGTACTTC
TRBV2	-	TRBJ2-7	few	CASILAGGSYEQYF	TGTGCCAGCATTCTCGCTGGCGGCTCCTACGAGCAGTACTTC
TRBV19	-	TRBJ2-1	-	CASSIDFTNNEQFF	TGTGCCAGTAGTATAGATTTCACTAACAATGAGCAGTTCTTC
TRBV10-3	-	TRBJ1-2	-	CAITQGTYGYTF	TGTGCCATCACCCAGGGGACCTATGGCTACACCTTC
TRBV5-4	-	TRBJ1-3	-	CASSQDQGSGNTIYF	TGTGCCAGCAGCCAGGACCAGGGGAGTGGAAACACCATATATTTT
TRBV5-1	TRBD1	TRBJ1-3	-	CASSLVQGGSGNTIYF	TGCGCCAGCAGCTTGGTCCAGGGGGGCTCTGGAAACACCATATATTTT
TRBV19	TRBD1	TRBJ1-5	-	CASSPRTGNEKPQHF	TGTGCCAGTTCCCCCAGGACAGGGAATGAAAAGCCCCAGCATTTT
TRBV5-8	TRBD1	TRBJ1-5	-	CASSQNTGGRRDQPQHF	TGTGCCAGCAGCCAGAACACAGGGGGGCGACGGGATCAGCCCCAGCATTTT
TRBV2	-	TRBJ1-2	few	CASSGQNYGYTF	TGTGCCAGCAGTGGTCAGAACTATGGCTACACCTTC
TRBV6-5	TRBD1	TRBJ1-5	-	CASSPDRGNQPQHF	TGTGCCAGCAGCCCGGACAGGGGAAATCAGCCCCAGCATTTT
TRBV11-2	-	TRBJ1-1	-	CASSFGQNTEAFF	TGTGCCAGCAGCTTTGGACAGAACACTGAAGCTTTCTTT
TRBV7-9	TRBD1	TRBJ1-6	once	CASSSTSGTGNSPLHF	TGTGCCAGCAGCTCAACGTCCGGGACAGGGAATTCACCCCTCCACTTT
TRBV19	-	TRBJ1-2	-	CASHLRAGDYGYTF	TGTGCCAGTCACTTAAGGGCAGGGGACTATGGCTACACCTTC
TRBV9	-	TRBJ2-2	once	CASMSPQGTGELFF	TGTGCCAGCATGAGCCCCCAGGGCACCGGGGAGCTGTTTTTT
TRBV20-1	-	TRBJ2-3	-	CSASGTSTDTQYF	TGCAGTGCAAGTGGGACTAGCACAGATACGCAGTATTTT
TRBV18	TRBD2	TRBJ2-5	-	CASSLLPTGTSMKTQYF	TGTGCCAGCTCACTACTGCCGACCGGGACTAGTATGAAGACCCAGTACTTC
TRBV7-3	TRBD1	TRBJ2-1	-	CASSPTDRGVGEQFF	TGTGCCAGCAGCCCGACGGACAGGGGGGTAGGTGAGCAGTTCTTC
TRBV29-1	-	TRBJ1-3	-	CSVGGQGNTIYF	TGCAGCGTTGGGGGCCAGGGAAACACCATATATTTT
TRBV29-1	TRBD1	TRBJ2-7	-	CSVFSSDRRGAEQYF	TGCAGCGTTTTTAGCTCGGACAGGAGAGGGGCCGAGCAGTACTTC
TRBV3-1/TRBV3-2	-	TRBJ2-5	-	CASSQAVSGAGGETQYF	TGTGCCAGCAGCCAAGCAGTAAGCGGCGCTGGAGGGGAGACCCAGTACTTC
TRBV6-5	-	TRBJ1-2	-	CASSYQGYGYTF	TGTGCCAGCTCCTATCAGGGATATGGCTACACCTTC
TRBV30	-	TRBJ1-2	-	CAWRGRYGYTF	TGTGCCTGGAGGGGCCGCTATGGCTACACCTTC
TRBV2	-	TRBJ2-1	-	CASSSEGEQFF	TGTGCCAGCAGTTCCGAGGGCGAGCAGTTCTTC
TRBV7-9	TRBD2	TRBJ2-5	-	CASSNKGLAEETQYF	TGTGCCAGCAGCAACAAGGGACTAGCAGAAGAGACCCAGTACTTC
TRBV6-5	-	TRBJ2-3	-	CASSSSTDTQYF	TGTGCCAGCAGTTCGTCCACAGATACGCAGTATTTT
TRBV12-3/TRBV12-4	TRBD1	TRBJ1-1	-	CASRDRPNTEAFF	TGTGCCAGCAGGGACAGGCCGAACACTGAAGCTTTCTTT
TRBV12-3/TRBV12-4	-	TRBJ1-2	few	CASSLTGIYGYTF	TGTGCCAGCAGTTTAACGGGGATCTATGGCTACACCTTC
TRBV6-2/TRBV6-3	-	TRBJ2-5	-	CASSYSAAQETQYF	TGTGCCAGCAGTTACTCGGCCGCTCAAGAGACCCAGTACTTC
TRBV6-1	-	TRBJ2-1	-	CASSEFGVYNEQFF	TGTGCCAGCAGTGAATTCGGGGTTTACAATGAGCAGTTCTTC
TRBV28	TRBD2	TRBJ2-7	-	CASIGTSSYEQYF	TGTGCCAGCATCGGGACTAGTAGTTACGAGCAGTACTTC
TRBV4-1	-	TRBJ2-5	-	CASSGGAERGTQYF	TGCGCCAGCTCTGGCGGGGCGGAAAGAGGGACCCAGTACTTC
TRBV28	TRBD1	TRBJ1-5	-	CASSPQGAKGTGQPQHF	TGTGCCAGCAGTCCCCAGGGGGCGAAGGGCACGGGTCAGCCCCAGCATTTT
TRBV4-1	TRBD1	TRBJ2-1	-	CASSQPGDRAHEQFF	TGCGCCAGCAGCCAACCCGGGGACAGGGCTCATGAGCAGTTCTTC
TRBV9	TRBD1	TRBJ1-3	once	CASSALTGTSGNTIYF	TGTGCCAGCAGCGCATTGACAGGGACTAGTGGAAACACCATATATTTT
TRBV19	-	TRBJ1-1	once	CASRGAPLNTEAFF	TGTGCCAGTAGAGGGGCCCCGTTGAACACTGAAGCTTTCTTT
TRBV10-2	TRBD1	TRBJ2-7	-	CATSRDRVHEQYF	TGCGCCACCAGCCGGGACAGGGTCCACGAGCAGTACTTC
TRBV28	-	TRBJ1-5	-	CASSQEGQPQHF	TGTGCCAGCAGTCAAGAGGGCCAGCCCCAGCATTTT
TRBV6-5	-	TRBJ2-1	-	CASRGAQGTYNEQFF	TGTGCCAGCAGGGGGGCGCAGGGCACATACAATGAGCAGTTCTTC
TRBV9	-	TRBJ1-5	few	CASSVGGYSNQPQHF	TGTGCCAGCAGCGTTGGGGGGTATAGCAATCAGCCCCAGCATTTT
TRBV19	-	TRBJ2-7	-	CASSTSGGNEQYF	TGTGCCAGTAGTACGTCGGGGGGCAACGAGCAGTACTTC
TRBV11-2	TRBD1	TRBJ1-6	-	CASSLGQGSNSPLHF	TGTGCCAGCAGCTTAGGACAGGGCTCGAATTCACCCCTCCACTTT